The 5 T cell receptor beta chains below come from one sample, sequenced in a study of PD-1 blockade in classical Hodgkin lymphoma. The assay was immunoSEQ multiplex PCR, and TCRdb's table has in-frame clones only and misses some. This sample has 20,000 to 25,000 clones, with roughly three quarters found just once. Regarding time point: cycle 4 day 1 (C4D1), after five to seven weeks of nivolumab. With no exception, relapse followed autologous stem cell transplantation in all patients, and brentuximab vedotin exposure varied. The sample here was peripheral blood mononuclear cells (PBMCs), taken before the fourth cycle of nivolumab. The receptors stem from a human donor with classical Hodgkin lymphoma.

The CDR3 nucleotides read TGTGCCAGCAGCGTAGAGGGCGTTCAAGAGACCCAGTACTTC. Encoded protein: CASSVEGVQETQYF. The chain links TRBV9 to TRBJ2-5; D call uncertain. Germline loops: CDR1 SGDLS, CDR2 YYNGEE. The CDR3 extends over 14 amino acids. Trimming cost V 0 bases and J 2 bases, with 8 bases left between them.

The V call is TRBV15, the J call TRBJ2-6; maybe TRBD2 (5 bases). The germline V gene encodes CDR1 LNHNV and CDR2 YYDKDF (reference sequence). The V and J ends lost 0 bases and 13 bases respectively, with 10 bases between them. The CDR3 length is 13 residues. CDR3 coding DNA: TGTGCCACCAGCAGAGATCGAGGGCGGGTCCTGACTTTC. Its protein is CATSRDRGRVLTF. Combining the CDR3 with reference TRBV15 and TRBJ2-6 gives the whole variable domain DAMVIQNPRYQVTQFGKPVTLSCSQTLNHNVMYWYQQKSSQAPKLLFHYYDKDFNNEADTPDNFQSRRPNTSFCFLDIRSPGLGDTAMYLCATSRDRGRVLTFGAGSRLTVL.

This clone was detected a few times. CDR3 DNA: TGTGCCAGCAGCGTAGGGACAGGGGTCTCTAGGGAACTCAATGAGCAGTTCTTC. It is translated as CASSVGTGVSRELNEQFF. The chain joins TRBV9 to TRBJ2-1; 9 positions agree with TRBD1. Unmatched junction bases numbered 13, after V lost 0 bases and J lost 6 bases. Germline-derived CDR1 and CDR2 are SGDLS and YYNGEE. The CDR3 consists of 18 residues.

The CDR3 loop reads CASSLVSALEGNTIYF. CDR3 DNA: TGTGCCAGCAGCTTAGTTAGCGCCCTCGAGGGAAACACCATATATTTT. The genes are TRBV7-2 and TRBJ1-3; no reliable D call. The CDR3 totals 16 residues. The V and J ends lost 1 base and 4 bases respectively, with 14 bases between them. Germline V gene lookup returns CDR1 SGHTA and CDR2 FQGNSA.

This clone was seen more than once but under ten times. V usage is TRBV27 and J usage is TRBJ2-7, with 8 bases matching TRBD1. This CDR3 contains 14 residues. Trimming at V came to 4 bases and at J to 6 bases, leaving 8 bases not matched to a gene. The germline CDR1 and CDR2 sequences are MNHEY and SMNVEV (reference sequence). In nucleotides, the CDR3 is TGTGCCAGCAGTTGGACAGGGCAGACTAGCGAGCAGTACTTC. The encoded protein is CASSWTGQTSEQYF.